The rows below give T cell receptor beta chains drawn from one sample of a study of shared clonotypes between healthy human individuals. Clones were read by immunoSEQ multiplex PCR, and TCRdb kept only the in-frame ones, dropping some. The data show around 610,000 clones, approximately 96% seen once. Sequencing was done on a sample of naive CD8+ T cells sorted from blood. These receptors originate from a woman in her thirties in good health. Each CDR3 is given with its conserved first and last residue. The order of the fields is clone size, CDR3 length, V gene, J gene, CDR3 protein. Clone sizes are given selectively: once, few, many, or a class where the clone is expanded.

>.|15|TRBV5-8|TRBJ2-4
CASSLLRGSKNIQYF
>once|13|TRBV23-1|TRBJ2-3
CASPTGHTDTQYF
>few|15|TRBV15|TRBJ1-3
CATSRDRGLGNTIYF
>.|12|TRBV5-4|TRBJ2-1
CASSFGAAEQFF
>.|13|TRBV29-1|TRBJ2-7
CSVADRAVYEQYF
>.|15|TRBV28|TRBJ2-2
CASSPRGPRTGELFF
>.|17|TRBV5-1|TRBJ2-1
CASSLGLGEYSYNEQFF
>.|14|TRBV9|TRBJ2-2
CASSVQGAGGELFF
>.|13|TRBV7-9|TRBJ1-5
CASSPNRGQPQHF
>.|22|TRBV21-1|TRBJ2-2
CASRSRTYPGLAGEANTGELFF
>once|15|TRBV29-1|TRBJ1-3
CSVEDSRDSGNTIYF
>.|15|TRBV27|TRBJ2-7
CASSSRQEMVYEQYF
>.|15|TRBV10-2|TRBJ2-1
CASSGTSGAHNEQFF
>.|15|TRBV2|TRBJ2-1
CASSRTSGSRNEQFF
>.|17|TRBV19|TRBJ2-1
CASSIPGTGPSYNEQFF
>.|15|TRBV19|TRBJ1-1
CASSRTKTVNTEAFF
>.|16|TRBV15|TRBJ2-7
CATSRGVWASGMGQYF
>.|15|TRBV6-6|TRBJ1-3
CASSSGGPFGNTIYF
>.|14|TRBV5-6|TRBJ2-7
CASSLMGQKYEQYF
>.|13|TRBV5-4|TRBJ2-2
CASNPPSGRELFF